This TCR beta chain was obtained from a study of response to subunit inactivated influenza vaccine. Via MiXCR, TCRdb re-called the RT-PCR reads, giving one row per CDR3 protein. The sample has approximately 480,000 distinct CDR3 sequences, about a tenth seen once. The table lists this clonotype with a few counts. No antigen is known for it. The study, taken as a whole, reports: The authors suggested that few new T cells are recruited per seasonal influenza vaccination.

V was shortened by 4 bases and J by 0 bases, with 13 bases between the two germline ends. This CDR3 has 16 amino acids. This clonotype was obtained from a man aged 45-65 years who received an inactivated influenza vaccine. The sample consisted of PBMCs from blood, taken more than 35 days after vaccination. The chain employs TRBV12-3 or TRBV12-4 and TRBJ1-5; a possible D gene is TRBD1 (5 bases). CDR3 coding DNA: TGTGCCAGCAGTTCCGGGGACTTTTATAGCAATCAGCCCCAGCATTTT. Amino acid sequence: CASSSGDFYSNQPQHF.